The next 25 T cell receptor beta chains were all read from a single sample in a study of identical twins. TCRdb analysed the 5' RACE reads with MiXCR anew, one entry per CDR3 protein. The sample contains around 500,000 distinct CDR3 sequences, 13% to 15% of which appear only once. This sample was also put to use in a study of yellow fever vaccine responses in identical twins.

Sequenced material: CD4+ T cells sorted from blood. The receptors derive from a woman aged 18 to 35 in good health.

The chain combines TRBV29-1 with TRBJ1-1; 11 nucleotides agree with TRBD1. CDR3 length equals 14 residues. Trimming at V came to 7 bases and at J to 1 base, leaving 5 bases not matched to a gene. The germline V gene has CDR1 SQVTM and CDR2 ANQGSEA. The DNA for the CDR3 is TGCAGCGCCCGGACAGGGGGCTCGAACACTGAAGCTTTCTTT. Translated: CSARTGGSNTEAFF.

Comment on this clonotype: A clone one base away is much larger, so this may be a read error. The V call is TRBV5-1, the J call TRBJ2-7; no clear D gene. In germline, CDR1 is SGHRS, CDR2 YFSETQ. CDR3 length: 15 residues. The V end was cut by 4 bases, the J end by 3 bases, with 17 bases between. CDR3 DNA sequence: TGCGCCAGCAGCCAGACGTGTGGACCCAACTACGAGCAGTACTTC. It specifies CASSQTCGPNYEQYF. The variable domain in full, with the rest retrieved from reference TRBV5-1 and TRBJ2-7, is KAGVTQTPRYLIKTRGQQVTLSCSPISGHRSVSWYQQTPGQGLQFLFEYFSETQRNKGNFPGRFSGRQFSNSRSEMNVSTLELGDSALYLCASSQTCGPNYEQYFGPGTRLTVT.

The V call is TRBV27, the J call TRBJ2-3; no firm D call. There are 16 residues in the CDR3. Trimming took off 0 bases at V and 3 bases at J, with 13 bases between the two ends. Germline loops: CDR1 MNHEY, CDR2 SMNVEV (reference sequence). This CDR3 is CASSLSVGPKTDTQYF. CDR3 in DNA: TGTGCCAGCAGTTTATCCGTAGGGCCTAAAACAGATACGCAGTATTTT.

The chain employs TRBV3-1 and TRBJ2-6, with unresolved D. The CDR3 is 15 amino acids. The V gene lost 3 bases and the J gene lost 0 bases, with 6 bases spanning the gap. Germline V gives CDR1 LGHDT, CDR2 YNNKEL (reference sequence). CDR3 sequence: CASSQGNSGANVLTF. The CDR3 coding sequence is TGTGCCAGCAGCCAGGGAAACTCTGGGGCCAACGTCCTGACTTTC. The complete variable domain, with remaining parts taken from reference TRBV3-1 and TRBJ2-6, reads DTAVSQTPKYLVTQMGNDKSIKCEQNLGHDTMYWYKQDSKKFLKIMFSYNNKELIINETVPNRFSPKSPDKAHLNLHINSLELGDSAVYFCASSQGNSGANVLTFGAGSRLTVL.

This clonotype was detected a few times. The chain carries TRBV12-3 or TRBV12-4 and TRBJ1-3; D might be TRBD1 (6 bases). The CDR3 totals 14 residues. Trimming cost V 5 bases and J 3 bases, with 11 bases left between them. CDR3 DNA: TGTGCCAGCAGTCCAGGGGTTTTTGGAAACACCATATATTTT. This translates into CASSPGVFGNTIYF.

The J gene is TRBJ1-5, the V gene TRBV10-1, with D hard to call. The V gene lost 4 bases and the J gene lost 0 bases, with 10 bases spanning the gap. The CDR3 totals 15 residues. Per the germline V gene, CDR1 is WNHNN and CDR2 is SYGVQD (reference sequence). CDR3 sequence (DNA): TGCGCCAGCAGTGGCCCCTGGGATAGCAATCAGCCCCAGCATTTT. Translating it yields CASSGPWDSNQPQHF.

The CDR3 spells CATSKGGLASYEQYF. CDR3 coding DNA: TGTGCCACCAGCAAGGGGGGACTAGCGTCCTACGAGCAGTACTTC. V usage is TRBV15 and J usage is TRBJ2-7; 10 bases align to TRBD2. Germline V CDR1 and CDR2: LNHNV, YYDKDF (reference sequence). The CDR3 contains 15 residues. V lost 4 bases to trimming and J lost 1 base; unmatched junction nucleotides: 4.

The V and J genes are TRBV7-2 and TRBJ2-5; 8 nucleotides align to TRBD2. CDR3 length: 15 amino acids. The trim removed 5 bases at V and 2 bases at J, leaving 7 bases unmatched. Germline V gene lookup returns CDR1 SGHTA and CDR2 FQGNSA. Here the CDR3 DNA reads TGTGCCAGCAGCACCCGGACTAGCAGACAAGAGACCCAGTACTTC. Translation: CASSTRTSRQETQYF. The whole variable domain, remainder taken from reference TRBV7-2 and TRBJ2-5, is GAGVSQSPSNKVTEKGKDVELRCDPISGHTALYWYRQSLGQGLEFLIYFQGNSAPDKSGLPSDRFSAERTGGSVSTLTIQRTQQEDSAVYLCASSTRTSRQETQYFGPGTRLLVL.

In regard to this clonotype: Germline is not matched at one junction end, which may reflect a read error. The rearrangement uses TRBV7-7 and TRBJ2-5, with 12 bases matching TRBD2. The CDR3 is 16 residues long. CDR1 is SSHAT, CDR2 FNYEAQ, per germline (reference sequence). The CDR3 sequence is CASSLGLAGSVETQYF. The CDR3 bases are TGTGCTAGCAGCTTAGGACTAGCGGGGAGTGTGGAGACCCAGTACTTC.

CDR3 sequence reads: CASSEAGGRISYNEQFF. The CDR3 nucleotides are TGTGCCAGCAGTGAAGCGGGCGGGAGGATCTCCTACAATGAGCAGTTCTTC. J is TRBJ2-1 and V is TRBV2; 8 bases match TRBD2. The germline CDR1 and CDR2 sequences are SNHLY and FYNNEI. The CDR3 sequence is 17 residues long. The ends lost 0 bases at V and 0 bases at J; junction bases unmatched: 4.

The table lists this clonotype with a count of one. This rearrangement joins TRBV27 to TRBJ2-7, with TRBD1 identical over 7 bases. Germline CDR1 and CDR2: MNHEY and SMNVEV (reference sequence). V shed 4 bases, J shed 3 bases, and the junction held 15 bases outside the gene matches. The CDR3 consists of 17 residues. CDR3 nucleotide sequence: TGTGCCAGCAGTTACCAAACGAATACAGGGGTAGGCTACGAGCAGTACTTC. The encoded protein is CASSYQTNTGVGYEQYF.

The CDR3 coding sequence is TGCAGCGTTGTGGTTGGCCCCACACAAGATACGCAGTATTTT. Its translation is CSVVVGPTQDTQYF. The V gene is TRBV29-1, the J gene TRBJ2-3; D gene ambiguous. CDR3 length equals 14 residues. V lost 4 bases and J lost 5, with 16 bases in between. Germline CDR1 is SQVTM and CDR2 is ANQGSEA.

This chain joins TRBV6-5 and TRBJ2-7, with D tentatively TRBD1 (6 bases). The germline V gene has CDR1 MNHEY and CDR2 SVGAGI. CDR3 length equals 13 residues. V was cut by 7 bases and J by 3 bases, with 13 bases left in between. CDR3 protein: CASTPQGYYEQYF. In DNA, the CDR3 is TGTGCCAGCACCCCCCAGGGGTACTACGAGCAGTACTTC.

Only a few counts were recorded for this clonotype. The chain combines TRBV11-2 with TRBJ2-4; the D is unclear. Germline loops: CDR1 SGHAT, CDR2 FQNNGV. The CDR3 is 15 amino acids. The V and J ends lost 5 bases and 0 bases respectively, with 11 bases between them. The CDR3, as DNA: TGTGCCAGCAGCGCCCCCAGTGGAGCCAAAAACATTCAGTACTTC. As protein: CASSAPSGAKNIQYF.

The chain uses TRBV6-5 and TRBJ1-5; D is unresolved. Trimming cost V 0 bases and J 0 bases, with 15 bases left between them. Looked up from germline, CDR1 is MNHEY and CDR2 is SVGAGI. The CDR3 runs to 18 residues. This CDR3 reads CASSYSIFGSNSNQPQHF. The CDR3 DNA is TGTGCCAGCAGTTACTCTATCTTCGGCAGTAATAGCAATCAGCCCCAGCATTTT.

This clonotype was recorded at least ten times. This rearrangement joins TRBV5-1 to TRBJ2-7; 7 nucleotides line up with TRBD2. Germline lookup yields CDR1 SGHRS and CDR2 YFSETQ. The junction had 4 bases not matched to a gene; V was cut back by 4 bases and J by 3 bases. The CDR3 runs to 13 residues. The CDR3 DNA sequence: TGCGCCAGCAGCCAACTAGCGAACTACGAGCAGTACTTC. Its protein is CASSQLANYEQYF.

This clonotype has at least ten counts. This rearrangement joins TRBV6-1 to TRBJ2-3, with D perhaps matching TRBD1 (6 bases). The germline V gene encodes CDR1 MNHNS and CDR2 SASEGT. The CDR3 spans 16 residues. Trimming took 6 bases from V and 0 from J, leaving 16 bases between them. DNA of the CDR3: TGTGCCAGCAGGACTTCCGGGACAACTAGCACAGATACGCAGTATTTT. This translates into CASRTSGTTSTDTQYF.

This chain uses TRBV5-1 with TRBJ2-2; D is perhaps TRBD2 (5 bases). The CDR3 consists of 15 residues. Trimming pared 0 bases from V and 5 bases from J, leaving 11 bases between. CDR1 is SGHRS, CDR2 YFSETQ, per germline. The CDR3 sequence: CASSLDAGGTGELFF. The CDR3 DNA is TGCGCCAGCAGCTTGGATGCAGGCGGGACCGGGGAGCTGTTTTTT.

The CDR3 sequence: CASSWPGNTGELFF. The DNA of the CDR3 is TGTGCCAGCAGTTGGCCGGGAAACACCGGGGAGCTGTTTTTT. The J gene is TRBJ2-2, the V gene TRBV6-2 or TRBV6-3, with D possibly TRBD2 on 5 matching bases. Trimming cost V 4 bases and J 2 bases, with 8 bases left between them. CDR3 length equals 14 residues. CDR1 MNHEY and CDR2 SVGEGT come from the germline V gene.

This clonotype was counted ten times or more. The CDR3 bases are TGTGCCAGCAGTTCTACAGACTACGAGCAGTACTTC. Residues: CASSSTDYEQYF. This sequence joins TRBV28 and TRBJ2-7; D remains unclear. The CDR3 is 12 amino acids. Germline V CDR1 and CDR2: MDHEN, SYDVKM. Trimming cost V 4 bases and J 3 bases, with 7 bases left between them.

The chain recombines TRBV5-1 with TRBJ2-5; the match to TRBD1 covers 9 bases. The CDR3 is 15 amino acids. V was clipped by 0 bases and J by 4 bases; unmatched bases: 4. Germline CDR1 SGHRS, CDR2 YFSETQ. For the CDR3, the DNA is TGCGCCAGCAGCTTGGGGACAGGGGACAGAGAGACCCAGTACTTC. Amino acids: CASSLGTGDRETQYF.

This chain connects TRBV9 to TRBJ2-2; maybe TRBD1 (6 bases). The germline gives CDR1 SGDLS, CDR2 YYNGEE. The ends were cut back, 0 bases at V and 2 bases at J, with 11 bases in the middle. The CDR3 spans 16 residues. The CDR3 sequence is CASSVGDTTNTGELFF. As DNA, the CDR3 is TGTGCCAGCAGCGTAGGGGACACTACCAACACCGGGGAGCTGTTTTTT.

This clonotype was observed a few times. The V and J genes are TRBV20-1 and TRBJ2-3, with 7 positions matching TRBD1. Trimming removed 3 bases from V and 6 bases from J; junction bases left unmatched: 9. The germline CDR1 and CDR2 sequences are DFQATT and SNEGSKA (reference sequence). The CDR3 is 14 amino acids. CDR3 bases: TGCAGTGCTAGCCCCCCGACAGGGTCGGATACGCAGTATTTT. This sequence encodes CSASPPTGSDTQYF.

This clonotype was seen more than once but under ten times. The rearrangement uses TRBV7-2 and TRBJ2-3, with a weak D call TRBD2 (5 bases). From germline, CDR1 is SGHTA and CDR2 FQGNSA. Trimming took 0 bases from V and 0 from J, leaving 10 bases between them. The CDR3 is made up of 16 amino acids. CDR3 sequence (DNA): TGTGCCAGCAGCTTAGCGGTCGGCGGGAGCACAGATACGCAGTATTTT. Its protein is CASSLAVGGSTDTQYF.

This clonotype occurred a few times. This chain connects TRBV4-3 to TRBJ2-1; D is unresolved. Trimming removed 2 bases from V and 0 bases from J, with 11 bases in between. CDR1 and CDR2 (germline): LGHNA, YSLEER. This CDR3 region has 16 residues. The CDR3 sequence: CASSQTPRSSYNEQFF. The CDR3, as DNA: TGCGCCAGCAGCCAAACTCCGAGGAGCTCCTACAATGAGCAGTTCTTC.